This TCR beta chain emerged from a study of T cell responses to AZD1222 COVID-19 vaccine. This clone appeared once. This table comes from immunoSEQ multiplex PCR, and its TCRdb copy is limited to in-frame clones, with some not included. The sample holds fewer than 150,000 clones, approximately 88% seen once. Trimming stripped 2 bases from V and 0 bases from J, with 8 bases between. CDR1 MDHEN and CDR2 SYDVKM come from the germline V gene. This CDR3 is 15 amino acids long. This clonotype originated in an adult who received the AZD1222 COVID-19 vaccine. This specimen was peripheral blood, taken 28 days after the second AZD1222 dose. The rearrangement joins TRBV28 to TRBJ2-1; D remains ambiguous. The chain's CDR3 is CASSLRGSSYNEQFF. In DNA form, the CDR3 reads TGTGCCAGCAGTTTACGTGGTAGCTCCTACAATGAGCAGTTCTTC.